Below, 18 T cell receptor beta chains from the same sample are listed, as sequenced in a study of blood T cell repertoires in COVID-19. Repertoires were generated with immunoSEQ multiplex PCR, while TCRdb's copy carries only in-frame clones and drops some. Seen here are about 94,000 clones, about four fifths observed once, and the top ten hold approximately 6.7%. The material sequenced was peripheral blood. These receptors were collected from a man between 60 and 75 years old with acute or convalescent COVID-19.

The sample holds a few counts of this clone. V usage is TRBV27 and J usage is TRBJ1-6, with a possible D match to TRBD1 (6 bases). Germline CDR1 and CDR2: MNHEY and SMNVEV (reference sequence). There are 14 residues in the CDR3. V was trimmed by 3 bases and J by 8 bases, leaving 11 bases between them. CDR3 region: CASSLTGGDSPLHF. The DNA of the CDR3 is TGTGCCAGCAGTTTGACAGGTGGGGATTCACCCCTCCACTTT.

This chain connects TRBV24-1 to TRBJ1-2; no clear D. The CDR3 has 16 residues. Trimming removed 3 bases at V and 1 base at J, with 14 bases between. Germline CDR1 is KGHDR and CDR2 is SFDVKD. CDR3: CATSDPRREGNYGYTF. The CDR3 nucleotides read TGTGCCACCAGTGATCCCCGACGGGAGGGTAACTATGGCTACACCTTC.

The chain has TRBV29-1 and TRBJ1-1, with D tentatively TRBD1 (5 bases). CDR1 and CDR2 (germline): SQVTM, ANQGSEA. CDR3 length: 13 amino acids. V was clipped by 5 bases and J by 3 bases, with 13 bases between them. CDR3 nucleotides: TGCAGCGTTCGCCAGGGTGTGTACACTGAAGCTTTCTTT. Protein product: CSVRQGVYTEAFF.

The V and J genes are TRBV11-2 and TRBJ1-1; D may be TRBD1 (6 bases). Trimming pared 1 base from V and 5 bases from J, leaving 11 bases between. This CDR3 contains 14 residues. Germline assignment: CDR1 SGHAT and CDR2 FQNNGV. Here the CDR3 reads CASSLAEGTTEAFF. For the CDR3, the DNA is TGTGCCAGCAGCTTAGCCGAGGGGACAACTGAAGCTTTCTTT.

This sequence joins TRBV7-2 and TRBJ1-6; 8 bases line up with TRBD1. The CDR3 has 15 residues. Germline CDR1 SGHTA, CDR2 FQGNSA. The V and J ends lost 5 bases and 6 bases, in that order; junction bases with no gene match: 6. The DNA of the CDR3 is TGTGCCAGCAGCATCTCGGGACAGGTTAATTCACCCCTCCACTTT. This translates into CASSISGQVNSPLHF.

This clone was seen a few times. The chain carries TRBV29-1 and TRBJ2-3; TRBD2 matches 7 bases. Per the germline V gene, CDR1 is SQVTM and CDR2 is ANQGSEA. V was pared by 4 bases and J by 4 bases, with 5 bases of the junction left unmatched. The CDR3 covers 13 residues. The CDR3 region has the DNA TGCAGCGTTGGGCGGGAGAGATCAGATACGCAGTATTTT. It is translated as CSVGRERSDTQYF.

This clone turned up a few times. The V call is TRBV19, the J call TRBJ1-2, with a tentative D call TRBD1 (6 bases). The V end was cut by 5 bases, the J end by 7 bases, with 17 bases between. Germline lookup yields CDR1 LNHDA and CDR2 SQIVND (reference sequence). The CDR3 runs 14 residues. The CDR3 loop reads CASSLRGGSGGYTF. CDR3 sequence (DNA): TGTGCCAGTAGTCTTAGGGGGGGATCGGGTGGCTACACCTTC.

The chain is built from TRBV11-2 and TRBJ2-7, with D possibly TRBD1 on 6 matching bases. This CDR3 spans 15 amino acids. Germline CDR1 SGHAT, CDR2 FQNNGV. V lost 0 bases and J 7 bases, leaving 16 bases between the germline ends. CDR3 DNA: TGTGCCAGCAGCTTAGATCTTTTCGTCCAGGGGGAGCAGTACTTC. It specifies CASSLDLFVQGEQYF.

The chain couples TRBV6-1 to TRBJ1-1, with 9 bases lining up with TRBD1. Germline-derived CDR1 and CDR2 are MNHNS and SASEGT. V shed 0 bases and J 2 bases; nucleotides not matched to a gene: 13. The CDR3 extends over 19 amino acids. This CDR3 is CASSEAWVGYRGRNTEAFF. CDR3 nucleotides: TGTGCCAGCAGTGAAGCCTGGGTAGGATACAGGGGGCGTAACACTGAAGCTTTCTTT.

The chain employs TRBV30 and TRBJ1-2, with D maybe TRBD1 (6 bases). The ends were cut back, 5 bases at V and 3 bases at J, with 13 bases in the middle. From germline, CDR1 is GTSNPN and CDR2 SVGIG (reference sequence). The CDR3 runs to 13 residues. The CDR3 here is CAWDLGQHYGYTF. In nucleotides, the CDR3 is TGTGCCTGGGATCTCGGACAGCACTATGGCTACACCTTC.

This clone was seen a few times. The genes are TRBV7-2 and TRBJ1-6, with 7 bases matching TRBD1. With V trimmed by 6 bases and J by 6 bases, 5 bases remained unmatched. The V gene's germline CDR1 is SGHTA and CDR2 FQGNSA. The CDR3 spans 14 residues. The CDR3 sequence is CASRMGQINSPLHF. The DNA for the CDR3 is TGTGCCAGCAGGATGGGACAGATTAATTCACCCCTCCACTTT.

CDR3 coding DNA: TGCGCCAGCAGCCAAGGGATTGAGGATAATTCACCCCTCCACTTT. Residues: CASSQGIEDNSPLHF. The V gene is TRBV4-1, the J gene TRBJ1-6; D ambiguous. Germline lookup yields CDR1 MGHRA and CDR2 YSYEKL. CDR3 size: 15 residues. V lost 1 base, J lost 5 bases, and 9 bases lay in between.

The chain combines TRBV24-1 with TRBJ2-1; D is perhaps TRBD1 (6 bases). Trimming stripped 2 bases from V and 4 bases from J, with 11 bases between. The length of the CDR3 is 15 residues. Germline assignment: CDR1 KGHDR and CDR2 SFDVKD. DNA for the CDR3: TGTGCCACCAGTGATTACGGACAGCTTTACAATGAGCAGTTCTTC. Amino acids: CATSDYGQLYNEQFF.

The chain recombines TRBV18 with TRBJ1-1; 7 bases line up with TRBD1. Per germline, CDR1 KGHSH and CDR2 LQKENI. The CDR3 sequence is 13 residues long. The V gene end was trimmed by 6 bases and the J gene end by 3 bases; junction bases not matched to a gene: 4. The CDR3 spells CASSAGGDTEAFF. The DNA of the CDR3 is TGTGCCAGCTCCGCAGGGGGAGACACTGAAGCTTTCTTT.

This chain joins TRBV11-2 and TRBJ1-6; D uncertain. Trimming removed 6 bases at V and 6 bases at J, with 18 bases between. The CDR3 extends over 16 amino acids. Germline CDR1 reads SGHAT; CDR2 reads FQNNGV. Written as DNA, the CDR3 is TGTGCCAGCAGTACCTTCCGGGGTCAGAGTAATTCACCCCTCCACTTT. It specifies CASSTFRGQSNSPLHF.

V is TRBV12-3 or TRBV12-4 and J is TRBJ1-2; TRBD1 might be the D (6 bases). Trimming removed 3 bases from V and 8 bases from J, with 13 bases in between. The CDR3 consists of 13 residues. CDR3 loop: CASSFTRGAGYTF. CDR3 DNA: TGTGCCAGCAGTTTTACCAGGGGCGCGGGCTACACCTTC.

This clone was found a few times. V gene TRBV27 combines with J gene TRBJ2-7; 9 positions agree with TRBD2. CDR1 and CDR2 from the germline V gene are MNHEY and SMNVEV (reference sequence). This CDR3 has 15 residues. J gave up 3 bases and V 1 base, and 4 bases lay outside the gene matches. CDR3 residues: CASSLLAGGYYEQYF. The DNA of the CDR3 is TGTGCCAGCAGTTTATTGGCGGGGGGGTACTACGAGCAGTACTTC.

The chain combines TRBV19 with TRBJ1-5; 7 bases are a match to TRBD1. From germline, CDR1 is LNHDA and CDR2 SQIVND (reference sequence). V was clipped by 4 bases and J by 2 bases; unmatched bases: 2. The CDR3 is 14 residues long. The CDR3 here is CASSTTGGNQPQHF. CDR3 sequence (DNA): TGTGCCAGTAGTACTACAGGGGGCAATCAGCCCCAGCATTTT.